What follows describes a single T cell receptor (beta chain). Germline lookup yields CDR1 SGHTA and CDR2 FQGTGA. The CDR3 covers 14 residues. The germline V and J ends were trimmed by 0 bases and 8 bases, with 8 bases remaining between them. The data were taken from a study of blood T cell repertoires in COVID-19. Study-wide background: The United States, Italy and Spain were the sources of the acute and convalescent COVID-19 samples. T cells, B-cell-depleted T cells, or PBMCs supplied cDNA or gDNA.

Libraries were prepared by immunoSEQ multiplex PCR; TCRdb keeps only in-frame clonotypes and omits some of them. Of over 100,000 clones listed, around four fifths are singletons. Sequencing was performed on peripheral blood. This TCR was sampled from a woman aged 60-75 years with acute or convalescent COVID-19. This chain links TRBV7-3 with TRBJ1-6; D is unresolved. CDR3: CASSLTRVDSPLHF. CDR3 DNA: TGTGCCAGCAGCTTAACTAGAGTAGATTCACCCCTCCACTTT.